Following are 5 T cell receptor beta chains from one sample sequenced in a study of PD-1 blockade in classical Hodgkin lymphoma. Time point here: cycle 4 day 1 (C4D1), after 6 weeks of nivolumab. Exposure to brentuximab vedotin varied, and each patient had relapsed following autologous stem cell transplantation. Assay: immunoSEQ multiplex PCR; the TCRdb copy retains only in-frame clones and omits some. The repertoire holds 75,000 to 95,000 clones, around 80% seen once, with about 18% in the top ten. This specimen was peripheral blood mononuclear cells (PBMCs), taken before the fourth cycle of nivolumab. The receptors here all came from a human donor with classical Hodgkin lymphoma.

This rearrangement joins TRBV19 to TRBJ1-3; D remains ambiguous. The CDR3 covers 17 residues. V dropped 8 bases and J dropped 0 bases, with 20 bases sitting between them. Germline V gene sequence: CDR1 LNHDA, CDR2 SQIVND (reference sequence). CDR3 protein: CASSTTSVAISGNTIYF. The CDR3 bases are TGTGCCAGTTCAACAACCTCGGTGGCGATCTCTGGAAACACCATATATTTT.

The rearrangement links TRBV2 to TRBJ2-3; TRBD2 matches at 14 bases. From germline, CDR1 is SNHLY and CDR2 FYNNEI. V gave up 6 bases and J gave up 6 bases; unmatched junction bases: 8. This CDR3 is 16 amino acids long. CDR3 bases: TGTGCCAGCAGGACCGGACTAGCGGGAGGATGGGATACGCAGTATTTT. The encoded protein is CASRTGLAGGWDTQYF.

This clone was seen once. The rearrangement joins TRBV10-3 to TRBJ2-1; D is undetermined. CDR1 is ENHRY, CDR2 SYGVKD, per germline. Trimming cost V 0 bases and J 8 bases, with 11 bases left between them. CDR3 length: 14 residues. The CDR3 sequence is CAISESRLGDEQFF. In nucleotides, the CDR3 is TGTGCCATCAGTGAGTCGAGACTGGGTGATGAGCAGTTCTTC.

J is TRBJ2-7 and V is TRBV10-3; 8 nucleotides match TRBD2. This CDR3 is 13 amino acids long. Trimming took 7 bases from V and 5 from J; bases not matched to a gene: 7. Germline V CDR1 and CDR2: ENHRY, SYGVKD. CDR3 DNA sequence: TGTGCCATCACCGGGACTAGTTTAGACGAGCAGTACTTC. Encoded protein: CAITGTSLDEQYF.

The chain recombines TRBV7-3 with TRBJ2-1; D is possibly TRBD2 (6 bases). In germline, CDR1 is SGHTA, CDR2 FQGTGA. The length of the CDR3 is 14 residues. Trimming removed 0 bases from V and 9 bases from J, with 12 bases in between. The CDR3 loop reads CASSLTSTSTEQFF. In nucleotides, the CDR3 is TGTGCCAGCAGCTTAACTAGCACTAGCACTGAGCAGTTCTTC.